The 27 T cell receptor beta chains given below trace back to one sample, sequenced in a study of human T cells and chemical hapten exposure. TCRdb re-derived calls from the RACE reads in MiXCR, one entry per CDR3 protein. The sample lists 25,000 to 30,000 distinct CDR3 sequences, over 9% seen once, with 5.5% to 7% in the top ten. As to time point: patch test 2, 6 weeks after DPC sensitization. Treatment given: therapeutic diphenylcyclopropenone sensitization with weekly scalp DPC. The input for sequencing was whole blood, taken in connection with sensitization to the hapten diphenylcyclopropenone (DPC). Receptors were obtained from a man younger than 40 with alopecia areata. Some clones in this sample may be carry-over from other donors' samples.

This chain's CDR3 is CASRWRGGFYFGTDTQYF. The DNA of the CDR3 is TGTGCCAGCAGATGGCGGGGGGGCTTTTATTTCGGCACAGATACGCAGTATTTT. The chain has TRBV27 and TRBJ2-3, with 9 nucleotides matching TRBD2. The junction had 14 bases not matched to a gene; V was cut back by 6 bases and J by 1 base. Per the germline V gene, CDR1 is MNHEY and CDR2 is SMNVEV (reference sequence). The CDR3 is 18 residues long.

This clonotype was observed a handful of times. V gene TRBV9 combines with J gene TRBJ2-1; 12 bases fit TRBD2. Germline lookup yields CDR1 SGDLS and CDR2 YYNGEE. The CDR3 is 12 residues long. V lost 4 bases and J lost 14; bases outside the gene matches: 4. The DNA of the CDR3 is TGTGCCAGCAGCTCACTAGCGGGAGGTGAGTTCTTC. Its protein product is CASSSLAGGEFF.

CDR3 sequence (DNA): TGTGCCAGCAGTTACGCTCTGTGGGCGACCCAGTACTTC. It translates to CASSYALWATQYF. This chain uses TRBV6-2 or TRBV6-3 with TRBJ2-5; unclear D gene. The CDR3 runs 13 residues. Germline V gene sequence: CDR1 MNHEY, CDR2 SVGEGT. V gave up 2 bases and J gave up 7 bases, with 11 bases separating them.

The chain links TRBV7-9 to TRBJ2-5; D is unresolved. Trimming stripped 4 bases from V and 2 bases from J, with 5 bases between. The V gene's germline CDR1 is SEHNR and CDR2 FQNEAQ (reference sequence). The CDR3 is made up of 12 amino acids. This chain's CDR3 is CASSSEQETQYF. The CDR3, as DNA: TGTGCCAGCAGCTCCGAGCAAGAGACCCAGTACTTC. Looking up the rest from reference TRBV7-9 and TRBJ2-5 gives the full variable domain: DTGVSQNPRHKITKRGQNVTFRCDPISEHNRLYWYRQTLGQGPEFLTYFQNEAQLEKSRLLSDRFSAERPKGSFSTLEIQRTEQGDSAMYLCASSSEQETQYFGPGTRLLVL.

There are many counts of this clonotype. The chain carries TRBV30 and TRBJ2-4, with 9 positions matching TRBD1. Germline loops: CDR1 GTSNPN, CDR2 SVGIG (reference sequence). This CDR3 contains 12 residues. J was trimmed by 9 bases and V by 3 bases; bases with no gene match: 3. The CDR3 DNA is TGTGCCTGGAGGGCGGGACAGGGCATTCAGTACTTC. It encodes CAWRAGQGIQYF.

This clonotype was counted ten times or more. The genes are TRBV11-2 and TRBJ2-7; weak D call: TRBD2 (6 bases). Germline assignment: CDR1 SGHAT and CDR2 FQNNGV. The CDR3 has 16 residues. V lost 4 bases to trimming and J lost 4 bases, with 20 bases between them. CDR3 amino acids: CASSSLDPRGNYEQYF. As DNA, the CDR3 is TGTGCCAGCAGCTCCCTAGACCCGCGGGGAAATTACGAGCAGTACTTC.

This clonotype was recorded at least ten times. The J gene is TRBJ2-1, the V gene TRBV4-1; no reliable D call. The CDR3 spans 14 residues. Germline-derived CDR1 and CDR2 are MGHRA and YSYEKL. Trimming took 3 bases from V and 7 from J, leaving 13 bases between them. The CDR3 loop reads CASSQEPSPNEQFF. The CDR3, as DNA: TGCGCCAGCAGCCAGGAGCCCTCCCCGAATGAGCAGTTCTTC.

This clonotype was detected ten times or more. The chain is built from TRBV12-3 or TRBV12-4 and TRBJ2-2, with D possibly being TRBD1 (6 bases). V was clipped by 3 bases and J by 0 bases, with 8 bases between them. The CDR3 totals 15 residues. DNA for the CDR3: TGTGCCAGCAGTTTGGACAGCTCGAACACCGGGGAGCTGTTTTTT. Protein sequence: CASSLDSSNTGELFF.

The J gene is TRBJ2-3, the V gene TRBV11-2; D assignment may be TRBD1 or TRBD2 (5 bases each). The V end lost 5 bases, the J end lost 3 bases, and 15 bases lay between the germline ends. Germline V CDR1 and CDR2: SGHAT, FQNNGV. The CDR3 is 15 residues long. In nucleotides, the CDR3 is TGTGCCAGCAGCACCGAGGGGTCTGAGACAGATACGCAGTATTTT. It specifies CASSTEGSETDTQYF.

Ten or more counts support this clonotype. CDR3 in amino acids: CASSFRTGAGRDNEQFF. For the CDR3, the DNA is TGTGCCAGCAGTTTCAGGACAGGGGCGGGAAGGGACAATGAGCAGTTCTTC. V and J are TRBV12-3 or TRBV12-4 and TRBJ2-1; TRBD1 aligns across 9 bases. This CDR3 is built from 17 residues. V lost 3 bases and J lost 5; bases outside the gene matches: 11.

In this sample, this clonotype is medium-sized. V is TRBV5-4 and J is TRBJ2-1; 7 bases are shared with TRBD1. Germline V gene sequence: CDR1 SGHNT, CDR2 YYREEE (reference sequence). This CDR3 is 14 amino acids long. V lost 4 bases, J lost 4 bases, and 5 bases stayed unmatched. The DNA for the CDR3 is TGTGCCAGCAGCACCCAGGGGGTTTACAATGAGCAGTTCTTC. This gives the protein CASSTQGVYNEQFF. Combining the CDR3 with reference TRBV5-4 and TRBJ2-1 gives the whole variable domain ETGVTQSPTHLIKTRGQQVTLRCSSQSGHNTVSWYQQALGQGPQFIFQYYREEENGRGNFPPRFSGLQFPNYSSELNVNALELDDSALYLCASSTQGVYNEQFFGPGTRLTVL.

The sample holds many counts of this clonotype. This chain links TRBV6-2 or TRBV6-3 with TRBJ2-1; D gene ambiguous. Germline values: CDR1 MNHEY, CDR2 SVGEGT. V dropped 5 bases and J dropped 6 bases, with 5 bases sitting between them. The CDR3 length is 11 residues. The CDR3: CASSPFNEQFF. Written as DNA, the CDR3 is TGTGCCAGCAGTCCTTTCAATGAGCAGTTCTTC.

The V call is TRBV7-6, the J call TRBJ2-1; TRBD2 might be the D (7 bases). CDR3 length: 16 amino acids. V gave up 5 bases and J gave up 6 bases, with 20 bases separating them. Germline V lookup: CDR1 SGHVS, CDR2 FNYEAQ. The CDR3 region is CASSPLGGGAGNEQFF. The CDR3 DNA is TGTGCCAGCAGCCCCCTCGGAGGGGGGGCGGGCAATGAGCAGTTCTTC.

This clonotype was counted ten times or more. For the CDR3, the DNA is TGCAGTGCAAAACAGGGGGAGACCCAGTACTTC. It translates to CSAKQGETQYF. The chain uses TRBV20-1 and TRBJ2-5; 7 positions agree with TRBD1. V shed 6 bases and J 5 bases; nucleotides not matched to a gene: 3. This CDR3 has 11 residues. Germline CDR1 is DFQATT and CDR2 is SNEGSKA (reference sequence).

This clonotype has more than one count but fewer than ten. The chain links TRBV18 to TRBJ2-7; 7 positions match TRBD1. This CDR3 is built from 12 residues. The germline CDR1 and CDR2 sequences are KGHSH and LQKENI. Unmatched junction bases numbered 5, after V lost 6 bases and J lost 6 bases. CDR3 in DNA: TGTGCCAGCTCTCTTGACAGGGTCGAGCAGTACTTC. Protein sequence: CASSLDRVEQYF.

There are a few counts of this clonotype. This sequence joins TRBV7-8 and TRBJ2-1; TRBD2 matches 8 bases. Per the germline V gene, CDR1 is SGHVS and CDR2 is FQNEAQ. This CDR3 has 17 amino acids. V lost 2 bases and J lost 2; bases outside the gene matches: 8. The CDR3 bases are TGTGCCAGCAGCTTATTGACTAGCGTCTTCCCCTACAATGAGCAGTTCTTC. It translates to CASSLLTSVFPYNEQFF.

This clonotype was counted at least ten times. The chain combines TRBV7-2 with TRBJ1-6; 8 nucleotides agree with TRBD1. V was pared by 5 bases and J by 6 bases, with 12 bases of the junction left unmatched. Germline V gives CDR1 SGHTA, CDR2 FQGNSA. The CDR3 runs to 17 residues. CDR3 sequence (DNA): TGTGCCAGCAGCCTGGACAGGGTGAAGGGTGGTAATTCACCCCTCCACTTT. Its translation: CASSLDRVKGGNSPLHF.

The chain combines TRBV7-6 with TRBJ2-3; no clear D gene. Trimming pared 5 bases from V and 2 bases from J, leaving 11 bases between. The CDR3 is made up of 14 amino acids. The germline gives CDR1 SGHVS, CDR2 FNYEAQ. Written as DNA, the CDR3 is TGTGCCAGCAGCCCTGCCGTAAACACAGATACGCAGTATTTT. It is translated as CASSPAVNTDTQYF.

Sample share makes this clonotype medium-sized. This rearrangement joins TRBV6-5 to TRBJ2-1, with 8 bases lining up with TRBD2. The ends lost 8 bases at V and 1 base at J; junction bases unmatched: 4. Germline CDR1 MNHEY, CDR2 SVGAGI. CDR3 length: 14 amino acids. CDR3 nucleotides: TGTGCCAGCGCTCAGCGGGAGTCCTACAATGAGCAGTTCTTC. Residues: CASAQRESYNEQFF.

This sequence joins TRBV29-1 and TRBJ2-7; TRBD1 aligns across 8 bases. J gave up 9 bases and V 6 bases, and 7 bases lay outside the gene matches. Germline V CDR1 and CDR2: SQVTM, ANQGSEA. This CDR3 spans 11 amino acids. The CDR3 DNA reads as TGCAGCGTCCCGGACAGGGCAGGGCAGTACTTC. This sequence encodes CSVPDRAGQYF.

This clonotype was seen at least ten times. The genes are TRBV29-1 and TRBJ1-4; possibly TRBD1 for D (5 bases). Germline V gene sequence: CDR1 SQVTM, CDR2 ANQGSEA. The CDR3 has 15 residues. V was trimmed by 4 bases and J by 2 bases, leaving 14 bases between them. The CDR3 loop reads CSVVGSRQTNEKLFF. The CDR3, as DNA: TGCAGCGTTGTTGGAAGCCGACAGACTAATGAAAAACTGTTTTTT.

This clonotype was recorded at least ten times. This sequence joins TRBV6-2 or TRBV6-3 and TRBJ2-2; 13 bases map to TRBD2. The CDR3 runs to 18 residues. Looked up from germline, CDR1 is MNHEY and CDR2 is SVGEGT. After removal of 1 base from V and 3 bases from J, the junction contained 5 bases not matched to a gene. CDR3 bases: TGTGCCAGCAGTTACTTTGGGACTAGCGGGGTCGACACCGGGGAGCTGTTTTTT. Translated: CASSYFGTSGVDTGELFF.

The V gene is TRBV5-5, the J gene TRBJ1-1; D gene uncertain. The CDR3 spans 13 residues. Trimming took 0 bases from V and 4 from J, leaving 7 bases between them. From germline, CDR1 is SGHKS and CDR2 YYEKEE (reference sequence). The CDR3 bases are TGTGCCAGCAGCTTGGCAGACCGCACTGAAGCTTTCTTT. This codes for CASSLADRTEAFF.

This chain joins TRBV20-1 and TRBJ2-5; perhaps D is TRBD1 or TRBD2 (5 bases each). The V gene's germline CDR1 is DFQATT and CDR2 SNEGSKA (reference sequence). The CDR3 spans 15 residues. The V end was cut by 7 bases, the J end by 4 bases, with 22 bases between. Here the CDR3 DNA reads TGCAGTGTGTTAATCAAGAGGGAGAGGGGAGAGACCCAGTACTTC. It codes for CSVLIKRERGETQYF.

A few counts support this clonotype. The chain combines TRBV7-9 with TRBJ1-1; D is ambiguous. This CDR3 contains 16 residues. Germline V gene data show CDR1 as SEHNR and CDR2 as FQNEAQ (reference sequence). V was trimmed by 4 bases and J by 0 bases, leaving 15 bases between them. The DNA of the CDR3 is TGTGCCAGCAGCTCAGGAACTCCGGCCATGAACACTGAAGCTTTCTTT. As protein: CASSSGTPAMNTEAFF.

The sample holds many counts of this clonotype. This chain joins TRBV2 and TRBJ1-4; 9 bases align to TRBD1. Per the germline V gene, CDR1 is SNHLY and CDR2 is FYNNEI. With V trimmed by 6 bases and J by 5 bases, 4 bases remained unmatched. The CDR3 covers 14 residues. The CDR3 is CASRGTGKNEKLFF. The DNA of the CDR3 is TGTGCCAGCAGGGGGACAGGGAAGAATGAAAAACTGTTTTTT.

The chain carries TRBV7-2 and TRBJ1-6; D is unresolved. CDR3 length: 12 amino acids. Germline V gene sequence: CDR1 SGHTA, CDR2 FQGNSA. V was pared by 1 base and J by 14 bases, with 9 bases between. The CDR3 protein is CASSLDGLTLHF. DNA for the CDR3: TGTGCCAGCAGCTTAGATGGTCTTACCCTCCACTTT.